This TCR beta chain is drawn from a study of T cells after yellow fever vaccination. Study-level information: Preparing low-cell-number fractions relied on SMART-Seq v4 Ultra Low Input.

Study-wide results and caveats: Most clones from primary vaccination were detected again post-booster (about 95% CD4, 88% CD8). A secondary response was less intense yet reached its peak sooner, at day 5 versus 15.

This clonotype was detected ten times or more. Its antigen is currently unknown. The CDR3 extends over 14 amino acids. Germline CDR1 ENHRY, CDR2 SYGVKD. J was trimmed by 4 bases and V by 4 bases; bases with no gene match: 5. UMIs and a universal primer site were added when TCR cDNA was made by 5'RACE template switching. From the 5' RACE reads, TCRdb called clonotypes with MiXCR, one entry per CDR3 protein. The sample has a few hundred thousand distinct CDR3 sequences; around 6.8% are singletons. The receptor was derived from a man between 18 and 35 years old who received the YFV17D yellow fever vaccine. The sequences come from PBMCs, collected 45 days after the first yellow fever vaccination. This chain links TRBV10-3 with TRBJ2-3; 7 bases agree with TRBD2. CDR3 in amino acids: CAISGPGGSDTQYF. The CDR3 DNA reads as TGTGCCATCAGTGGACCCGGGGGGTCAGATACGCAGTATTTT.